The 32 T cell receptor beta chains listed next were all sequenced from one sample in a study of T cell repertoires in cytomegalovirus infection (dated by TCRdb to between 2019 and 2020). Sequencer: Illumina HiSeq 1500. The public sequencing data were trimmed at Q25 with fastp and processed into clonotypes with MiXCR by TCRdb, which kept only in-frame beta chains. Each CDR3 protein gets just one entry, which takes the most common genes and DNA from the rows behind it. The sample includes approximately 240,000 distinct CDR3 sequences, with 9% to 15% observed a single time. The ten largest account for 1.5% to 2% of the sample. Sequenced sample: PBMCs. The origin of the receptors is a human donor in good health (CMV status not recorded). Some clones in this sample may be carry-over from other donors' samples.

This clonotype occurred many times. The chain joins TRBV11-2 to TRBJ1-1; unclear D gene. The CDR3 totals 13 residues. V gave up 5 bases and J gave up 6 bases, with 13 bases separating them. Germline CDR1 SGHAT, CDR2 FQNNGV. This chain's CDR3 is CASSPLRQSEAFF. CDR3 sequence (DNA): TGTGCCAGCAGCCCCCTACGGCAGTCTGAAGCTTTCTTT.

This clonotype was observed many times. This chain joins TRBV7-9 and TRBJ2-3; 9 nucleotides line up with TRBD1. The trim removed 5 bases at V and 2 bases at J, leaving 8 bases unmatched. Germline V gives CDR1 SEHNR, CDR2 FQNEAQ (reference sequence). The CDR3 consists of 16 residues. CDR3 protein: CASSRGRQGVTDTQYF. In DNA, the CDR3 is TGTGCCAGCAGCCGCGGCCGACAGGGGGTCACAGATACGCAGTATTTT.

Many counts were recorded for this clonotype. This chain links TRBV7-2 with TRBJ1-3; perhaps TRBD1 as D (5 bases). Germline V gene data show CDR1 as SGHTA and CDR2 as FQGNSA. This CDR3 contains 16 residues. V was shortened by 0 bases and J by 2 bases, with 11 bases between the two germline ends. The CDR3 is CASSLAPGGTGNTIYF. The CDR3 nucleotides are TGTGCCAGCAGCTTAGCCCCTGGGGGAACTGGAAACACCATATATTTT.

The V gene is TRBV5-4, the J gene TRBJ2-7; D not certain. The ends were cut back, 0 bases at V and 2 bases at J, with 9 bases in the middle. The CDR3 loop spans 14 amino acids. Germline V gene data show CDR1 as SGHNT and CDR2 as YYREEE (reference sequence). CDR3 sequence reads: CASSLEGNPYEQYF. CDR3 nucleotides: TGTGCCAGCAGCTTGGAAGGGAACCCCTACGAGCAGTACTTC.

This clonotype was picked up many times. The V and J genes are TRBV6-5 and TRBJ2-5; D possibly uses TRBD1 or TRBD2 (5 bases each). CDR1 and CDR2 (germline): MNHEY, SVGAGI. V was clipped by 2 bases and J by 3 bases, with 16 bases between them. The CDR3 is 16 residues long. The DNA of the CDR3 is TGTGCCAGCAGTTACCCCGAAGTAGTGGGGGAAGAGACCCAGTACTTC. It translates to CASSYPEVVGEETQYF.

This clonotype was seen at least ten times. The chain combines TRBV5-5 with TRBJ2-1; 9 positions agree with TRBD2. The CDR3 is 13 residues long. Looked up from germline, CDR1 is SGHKS and CDR2 is YYEKEE (reference sequence). The junction had 5 bases not matched to a gene; V was cut back by 9 bases and J by 4 bases. The CDR3 coding sequence is TGTGCCACGTCGACTAGCGGTTACAATGAGCAGTTCTTC. It yields the protein CATSTSGYNEQFF.

This chain links TRBV6-1 with TRBJ2-1, with TRBD2 matching 11 bases. The CDR3 sequence is 16 residues long. Germline trimming cut 6 bases from V and 9 bases from J; bases unmatched to any gene: 13. Germline assignment: CDR1 MNHNS and CDR2 SASEGT. CDR3 nucleotide sequence: TGTGCCAGCAGCGCCGCCCGACTAGCGGGATCGATTGAGCAGTTCTTC. It specifies CASSAARLAGSIEQFF.

This chain joins TRBV6-1 and TRBJ2-3, with 11 bases matching TRBD2. With V trimmed by 6 bases and J by 2 bases, 7 bases remained unmatched. This CDR3 region has 16 residues. Germline V gene sequence: CDR1 MNHNS, CDR2 SASEGT. The CDR3 coding sequence is TGTGCCAGCAGCCGTAGCGGGGGGGCTCCCACAGATACGCAGTATTTT. The encoded protein is CASSRSGGAPTDTQYF.

This clonotype was picked up a small number of times. CDR3 bases: TGTGCCAGCAGTCCTTGGACAGGGCAGGGAACTGAAGCTTTCTTT. The encoded protein is CASSPWTGQGTEAFF. V gene TRBV27 combines with J gene TRBJ1-1, with TRBD1 matching over 8 bases. Germline-derived CDR1 and CDR2 are MNHEY and SMNVEV (reference sequence). The trim removed 5 bases at V and 5 bases at J, leaving 10 bases unmatched. The CDR3 has 15 residues.

This clonotype was seen ten or more times. The genes are TRBV15 and TRBJ1-4; tentative D call: TRBD1 (5 bases). The V end was cut by 0 bases, the J end by 4 bases, with 21 bases between. The length of the CDR3 is 19 residues. Germline assignment: CDR1 LNHNV and CDR2 YYDKDF (reference sequence). The CDR3 coding sequence is TGTGCCACCAGCAGAGATCGTCTAAACGGGGGTCAACTTAATGAAAAACTGTTTTTT. Protein: CATSRDRLNGGQLNEKLFF.

In its sample, this clonotype was seen many times. One end of the junction is discordant with germline, which a read error may explain. The V call is TRBV7-2, the J call TRBJ2-5, with D possibly TRBD2 on 5 matching bases. The germline gives CDR1 SGHTA, CDR2 FQGNSA. The CDR3 spans 14 residues. CDR3 region: CASSLAGDQETQYF. The DNA for the CDR3 is TGTGCCAGCAGCTTAGCGGGAGACCAGGAGACCCAGTACTTC.

This clonotype occurred a few times. The chain uses TRBV6-5 and TRBJ2-7; 7 positions agree with TRBD2. The CDR3 spans 14 residues. The germline CDR1 and CDR2 sequences are MNHEY and SVGAGI. Losses at the gene ends were 7 bases for V and 3 bases for J; bases not matched to a gene: 9. In nucleotides, the CDR3 is TGTGCCAGCACCGGGGCGGGAGCGTACTACGAGCAGTACTTC. It encodes CASTGAGAYYEQYF.

This clonotype was found a few times. The chain has TRBV3-1 and TRBJ2-7; possible D gene TRBD2, 6 bases. V lost 0 bases and J lost 1, with 10 bases in between. CDR3 length: 15 residues. Germline V gives CDR1 LGHDT, CDR2 YNNKEL (reference sequence). This CDR3 is CASSQETLASYEQYF. The CDR3 DNA reads as TGTGCCAGCAGCCAAGAGACACTAGCATCCTACGAGCAGTACTTC.

This clonotype was seen repeatedly, ten times or more. J is TRBJ1-5 and V is TRBV12-3 or TRBV12-4; TRBD1 agrees at 9 bases. With 2 bases clipped from V and 5 bases from J, the junction kept 4 bases outside the gene matches. The CDR3 runs to 15 residues. This CDR3 reads CASSLNRGPDQPQHF. The CDR3 DNA sequence: TGTGCCAGCAGTTTAAACAGGGGGCCAGATCAGCCCCAGCATTTT.

The V gene is TRBV28, the J gene TRBJ1-2; D gene unclear. The CDR3 has 14 residues. Germline CDR1 is MDHEN and CDR2 is SYDVKM. Trimming cost V 6 bases and J 9 bases, with 20 bases left between them. The CDR3 DNA is TGTGCCAGCAGCACCCCTCTCGGTTGGGGTAGCTACACCTTC. Protein sequence: CASSTPLGWGSYTF.

This clonotype has only a few counts. This chain uses TRBV6-6 with TRBJ1-6; D is perhaps TRBD1 (5 bases). V lost 2 bases, J lost 10 bases, and 12 bases lay in between. This CDR3 has 14 residues. Germline CDR1 reads MNHNY; CDR2 reads SVGAGI (reference sequence). The CDR3 sequence is CASSYNAGNSPLHF. CDR3 bases: TGTGCCAGCAGTTACAACGCAGGGAACTCACCCCTCCACTTT.

V is TRBV5-4 and J is TRBJ1-6; D ambiguous. The CDR3 has 14 residues. Germline lookup yields CDR1 SGHNT and CDR2 YYREEE (reference sequence). The V end was cut by 4 bases, the J end by 8 bases, with 13 bases between. The CDR3 DNA reads as TGTGCCAGCAGCCTGGTGGGATCGGATTCACCCCTCCACTTT. Translation gives CASSLVGSDSPLHF. Filled out from reference TRBV5-4 and TRBJ1-6, the complete variable domain reads ETGVTQSPTHLIKTRGQQVTLRCSSQSGHNTVSWYQQALGQGPQFIFQYYREEENGRGNFPPRFSGLQFPNYSSELNVNALELDDSALYLCASSLVGSDSPLHFGNGTRLTVT.

This clonotype was detected many times. The J gene is TRBJ1-6, the V gene TRBV27; TRBD1 matches at 9 bases. The CDR3 is made up of 17 amino acids. Unmatched junction bases numbered 11, after V lost 6 bases and J lost 5 bases. CDR1 is MNHEY and CDR2 is SMNVEV in the germline V gene (reference sequence). DNA for the CDR3: TGTGCCAGCAGAAAGCGTCCTACAGGGGGCAATAATTCACCCCTCCACTTT. The encoded protein is CASRKRPTGGNNSPLHF.

CDR3: CASSIDRPDRLAKNIQYF. CDR3 DNA sequence: TGTGCCAGTAGTATAGATCGCCCGGACAGGCTAGCCAAAAACATTCAGTACTTC. The gene calls are TRBV19 and TRBJ2-4; 7 bases fit TRBD1. Germline CDR1 reads LNHDA; CDR2 reads SQIVND (reference sequence). The CDR3 length is 18 residues. The J segment lost 0 bases and the V segment lost 0 bases, leaving 8 bases of the junction unmatched.

This clonotype was observed a few times. The CDR3 sequence is CASGRQYYEQYF. CDR3 DNA sequence: TGTGCTAGTGGTCGACAGTACTACGAGCAGTACTTC. V and J are TRBV12-5 and TRBJ2-7; the D gene is possibly TRBD1 (5 bases). Per germline, CDR1 LGHNT and CDR2 FRNRAP. V shed 5 bases and J shed 3 bases, with 8 bases lying between them. The CDR3 consists of 12 residues.

This rearrangement joins TRBV28 to TRBJ2-7, with 12 bases fitting TRBD2. This CDR3 has 15 residues. Germline V gene lookup returns CDR1 MDHEN and CDR2 SYDVKM. V shed 7 bases and J 3 bases; nucleotides not matched to a gene: 7. The CDR3 DNA reads as TGTGCCAGCACCCTCGGGACTAGCGGGCTCTACGAGCAGTACTTC. This translates into CASTLGTSGLYEQYF.

This clonotype was observed at least ten times. The chain is built from TRBV12-3 or TRBV12-4 and TRBJ1-2; D is ambiguous. The ends were cut back, 2 bases at V and 2 bases at J, with 12 bases in the middle. This CDR3 has 15 residues. CDR3 region: CASSLLGGPNYGYTF. The CDR3 DNA is TGTGCCAGCAGTTTACTCGGCGGCCCAAACTATGGCTACACCTTC.

Note on this clonotype: This may be a read error, as it is one base from a much larger clone. The chain recombines TRBV5-4 with TRBJ2-7; D is ambiguous. CDR1 is SGHNT and CDR2 is YYREEE in the germline V gene (reference sequence). This CDR3 comprises 12 residues. CDR3 DNA: TGTGACAGCAGCCAGCCTTCTGGGGAGCAGTACTTC. Amino acid sequence: CDSSQPSGEQYF.

This clonotype was picked up a small number of times. This chain uses TRBV5-1 with TRBJ2-2; 11 bases fit TRBD2. This CDR3 comprises 17 residues. After removal of 0 bases from V and 6 bases from J, the junction contained 7 bases not matched to a gene. CDR1 is SGHRS and CDR2 is YFSETQ in the germline V gene. CDR3 sequence (DNA): TGCGCCAGCAGCTTGGTTACTAGCGGGAGCGGAGCCGGGGAGCTGTTTTTT. Encoded protein: CASSLVTSGSGAGELFF.

In its sample, this clonotype was seen a few times. DNA of the CDR3: TGTGCCACCGGCCCCGTGGGAGATCAGCCCCAGCATTTT. Residues: CATGPVGDQPQHF. This chain links TRBV24-1 with TRBJ1-5; D is uncertain. Germline V lookup: CDR1 KGHDR, CDR2 SFDVKD. The CDR3 totals 13 residues. The germline V and J ends were trimmed by 9 bases and 5 bases, with 13 bases remaining between them.

This clonotype was seen at least ten times. The rearrangement links TRBV12-3 or TRBV12-4 to TRBJ1-4; 9 bases agree with TRBD1. V shed 5 bases and J 7 bases; nucleotides not matched to a gene: 8. This CDR3 has 15 amino acids. The CDR3 DNA follows: TGTGCCAGCAGTCCCTACAGGGGGCAGTTTGAAAAACTGTTTTTT. Its translation is CASSPYRGQFEKLFF.

Ten or more counts support this clonotype. V usage is TRBV7-6 and J usage is TRBJ1-1, with D possibly matching TRBD1 (6 bases). Germline loops: CDR1 SGHVS, CDR2 FNYEAQ. V lost 4 bases and J 7 bases, leaving 16 bases between the germline ends. CDR3 length: 14 amino acids. The CDR3 loop is CASSSGTGQLEAFF. The CDR3 region has the DNA TGTGCCAGCAGCTCTGGAACCGGACAGCTTGAAGCTTTCTTT.

This clonotype appeared many times. The chain recombines TRBV7-2 with TRBJ2-7; the D is unclear. CDR3 length equals 11 residues. Germline V lookup: CDR1 SGHTA, CDR2 FQGNSA. Trimming removed 4 bases at V and 6 bases at J, with 7 bases between. CDR3 sequence (DNA): TGTGCCAGCAGCTCCCAACTCGAGCAGTACTTC. Protein: CASSSQLEQYF.

This clonotype was detected many times. This sequence joins TRBV7-2 and TRBJ1-4; D gene uncertain. Per the germline V gene, CDR1 is SGHTA and CDR2 is FQGNSA. Deletions cut 3 bases from V and 6 bases from J, with 11 bases between. The CDR3 is 14 residues long. CDR3 coding DNA: TGTGCCAGCAGCTTGACCGGAGGCGATGAAAAACTGTTTTTT. Translating gives CASSLTGGDEKLFF.

The chain recombines TRBV20-1 with TRBJ2-5; D is possibly TRBD1 or TRBD2 (5 bases each). Germline CDR1 reads DFQATT; CDR2 reads SNEGSKA (reference sequence). The CDR3 loop spans 13 amino acids. Deletions cut 1 base from V and 4 bases from J, with 10 bases between. CDR3 nucleotide sequence: TGCAGTGCTAGAGGCGTAGGGACAGAGACCCAGTACTTC. It specifies CSARGVGTETQYF.

Ten or more counts support this clonotype. V gene TRBV19 combines with J gene TRBJ2-7; D is possibly TRBD2 (5 bases). Germline CDR1 reads LNHDA; CDR2 reads SQIVND (reference sequence). V lost 3 bases to trimming and J lost 3 bases, with 21 bases between them. The CDR3 length is 17 residues. CDR3: CASSMAPGLGRYYEQYF. The CDR3 DNA is TGTGCCAGTAGTATGGCCCCTGGATTAGGGAGATACTACGAGCAGTACTTC.

This clonotype has at least ten counts. V is TRBV7-8 and J is TRBJ2-3, with D tentatively TRBD2 (6 bases). The V gene lost 1 base and the J gene lost 0 bases, with 11 bases spanning the gap. The length of the CDR3 is 16 residues. Germline assignment: CDR1 SGHVS and CDR2 FQNEAQ. The CDR3 bases are TGTGCCAGCAGCTTAGGTGGGAGCGGGAGCACAGATACGCAGTATTTT. Translation: CASSLGGSGSTDTQYF.